A single sample is the source of the 23 T cell receptor beta chains below, sequenced in a study of T cell repertoires in cytomegalovirus infection (dated 2019 in TCRdb). For sequencing, an Illumina HiSeq 1500 was employed. TCRdb redid the processing of the public reads, applying fastp at Q25 and MiXCR, and retained in-frame beta chains. Merged by CDR3 protein, the rows form single entries marked with the most common genes and DNA. The sample profile shows approximately 500,000 distinct CDR3 sequences; approximately 16% of them were found once. The leading ten clones occupy approximately 24% of the sample. Sequenced material: CD8+ T cells from PBMCs. Receptor source: a human donor in good health (CMV status not recorded). Some clones in this sample may be carry-over from other donors' samples.

This clonotype was seen a handful of times. This rearrangement joins TRBV14 to TRBJ1-4; weak D call: TRBD1 (6 bases). V was trimmed by 4 bases and J by 16 bases, leaving 16 bases between them. Germline V gene lookup returns CDR1 SGHDN and CDR2 FVKESK. CDR3 length: 12 residues. In DNA, the CDR3 is TGTGCCAGCAGCCCCGGGGGGCCCATAAAGTTTTTT. Its translation is CASSPGGPIKFF.

This clonotype was picked up many times. V gene TRBV4-1 combines with J gene TRBJ1-1, with TRBD1 matching over 7 bases. This CDR3 comprises 15 residues. In germline, CDR1 is MGHRA, CDR2 YSYEKL. J lost 2 bases, V lost 5 bases, and 8 bases had no gene match. The CDR3 loop reads CASSSIQGGNTEAFF. CDR3 nucleotide sequence: TGCGCCAGCAGCTCGATCCAGGGGGGAAACACTGAAGCTTTCTTT.

This chain links TRBV18 with TRBJ2-1; D assignment may be TRBD1 or TRBD2 (5 bases each). CDR3 size: 14 residues. In germline, CDR1 is KGHSH, CDR2 LQKENI. Trimming stripped 5 bases from V and 5 bases from J, with 13 bases between. The CDR3 here is CASSRGSVNNEQFF. The CDR3 DNA reads TGTGCCAGCTCAAGGGGTAGCGTGAACAATGAGCAGTTCTTC.

This clonotype was counted many times. V usage is TRBV7-8 and J usage is TRBJ2-1; D is possibly TRBD2 (7 bases). V shed 7 bases and J shed 7 bases, with 14 bases lying between them. Germline CDR1 SGHVS, CDR2 FQNEAQ. This CDR3 contains 13 residues. The CDR3 nucleotides are TGTGCCAGCAAGGGGGAGGGCCGGAATGAGCAGTTCTTC. It codes for CASKGEGRNEQFF.

This clonotype was seen repeatedly, ten times or more. The CDR3 is CASSQTSPEGTDTQYF. As DNA, the CDR3 is TGTGCCAGCAGTCAGACTAGCCCTGAGGGCACAGATACGCAGTATTTT. The chain has TRBV6-2 or TRBV6-3 and TRBJ2-3; 7 nucleotides align to TRBD2. Germline loops: CDR1 MNHEY, CDR2 SVGEGT. V lost 5 bases, J lost 1 base, and 9 bases stayed unmatched. The CDR3 loop spans 16 amino acids.

This clonotype was observed at least ten times. The gene calls are TRBV7-8 and TRBJ2-7; D call uncertain. Trimming took off 5 bases at V and 3 bases at J, with 8 bases between the two ends. Germline loops: CDR1 SGHVS, CDR2 FQNEAQ. This CDR3 is built from 12 residues. For the CDR3, the DNA is TGTGCCAGCAGCCGCATTGTCTACGAGCAGTACTTC. Amino acid sequence: CASSRIVYEQYF.

This clonotype was detected a few times. The chain links TRBV28 to TRBJ2-5; TRBD1 matches 9 bases. The CDR3 has 13 residues. Germline values: CDR1 MDHEN, CDR2 SYDVKM. V dropped 9 bases and J dropped 5; count of bases not matched to a gene: 7. As DNA, the CDR3 is TGTGCCAGTTACAGGGGGCGCCGGGAGACCCAGTACTTC. Translation gives CASYRGRRETQYF.

This clonotype was detected only a few times. In DNA, the CDR3 is TGTGCCAGTAGTGGGACAGGGGAAGGGAATGAGCAGTTCTTC. This sequence encodes CASSGTGEGNEQFF. The gene calls are TRBV19 and TRBJ2-1; the match to TRBD1 covers 10 bases. The CDR3 spans 14 residues. CDR1 is LNHDA, CDR2 SQIVND, per germline (reference sequence). V lost 5 bases and J lost 7; bases outside the gene matches: 5.

This chain's CDR3 is CASSESLGEETQYF. The CDR3 DNA sequence: TGCGCCAGCAGTGAGTCGTTGGGGGAAGAGACCCAGTACTTC. V usage is TRBV10-2 and J usage is TRBJ2-5, with D perhaps TRBD1 or TRBD2 (5 bases each). The length of the CDR3 is 14 residues. Germline CDR1 is WSHSY and CDR2 is SAAADI. Deletions cut 0 bases from V and 3 bases from J, with 8 bases between.

This clonotype was seen many times. The CDR3 spells CASSLEAGGYGYTF. Written as DNA, the CDR3 is TGTGCCAGCAGCTTAGAGGCGGGTGGCTATGGCTACACCTTC. The chain recombines TRBV7-9 with TRBJ1-2; D gene uncertain. CDR1 and CDR2 from the germline V gene are SEHNR and FQNEAQ (reference sequence). V shed 1 base and J shed 4 bases, with 10 bases lying between them. The CDR3 is 14 amino acids.

The rearrangement joins TRBV6-6 to TRBJ2-1; D possibly corresponds to TRBD2 (6 bases). Germline lookup yields CDR1 MNHNY and CDR2 SVGAGI (reference sequence). The CDR3 runs 12 residues. V lost 6 bases to trimming and J lost 7 bases, with 10 bases between them. Here the CDR3 reads CASRLGGNEQFF. Written as DNA, the CDR3 is TGTGCCAGCAGACTGGGGGGAAATGAGCAGTTCTTC.

A few counts support this clonotype. This sequence joins TRBV4-2 and TRBJ2-5, with TRBD2 matching over 8 bases. The V segment lost 2 bases and the J segment 3 bases; nucleotides outside the gene matches: 8. Germline CDR1 and CDR2: LGHNA and YNFKEQ. The CDR3 covers 16 residues. For the CDR3, the DNA is TGTGCCAGCAGCCAACTAAGCGGGGGCGAAGAAGAGACCCAGTACTTC. Amino acids: CASSQLSGGEEETQYF.

Regarding this clonotype: This sequence may be a read error, since a much larger clone differs from it by one base. This chain uses TRBV6-1 with TRBJ2-1; the D is unclear. This CDR3 is 11 amino acids long. The germline V gene encodes CDR1 MNHNS and CDR2 SASEGT. The CDR3 loop reads CDSSDGSEQFF. The CDR3 coding sequence is TGTGACAGCAGTGATGGTAGTGAGCAGTTCTTC.

V usage is TRBV7-9 and J usage is TRBJ2-3, with 15 bases lining up with TRBD2. The V and J ends lost 6 bases and 0 bases, in that order; junction bases with no gene match: 7. Germline CDR1 SEHNR, CDR2 FQNEAQ (reference sequence). The CDR3 totals 18 residues. The CDR3 coding sequence is TGTGCCAGCAGGGGGACTAGCGGGGGGCCGATAAGCACAGATACGCAGTATTTT. Its protein product is CASRGTSGGPISTDTQYF. Together with reference TRBV7-9 and TRBJ2-3, the CDR3 gives the full variable domain: DTGVSQNPRHKITKRGQNVTFRCDPISEHNRLYWYRQTLGQGPEFLTYFQNEAQLEKSRLLSDRFSAERPKGSFSTLEIQRTEQGDSAMYLCASRGTSGGPISTDTQYFGPGTRLTVL.

As for this clonotype: A much larger clone is a single base away; this may be a read error. The chain links TRBV7-8 to TRBJ1-5; TRBD1 agrees at 8 bases. CDR1 and CDR2 (germline): SGHVS, FQNEAQ. CDR3 length: 14 residues. The CDR3 here is CAGSEDRVGKPQHF. DNA of the CDR3: TGTGCCGGCAGCGAGGACAGGGTTGGGAAGCCCCAGCATTTT.

In this sample, this clonotype turned up a few times. The chain uses TRBV5-6 and TRBJ2-2; 14 bases map to TRBD2. The length of the CDR3 is 19 residues. V shed 0 bases and J 5 bases; nucleotides not matched to a gene: 9. Germline CDR1 and CDR2: SGHDT and YYEEEE. CDR3 in DNA: TGTGCCAGCAGCTTGGGACTAGCGGGGGGGCTGACGGAAACCGGGGAGCTGTTTTTT. It is translated as CASSLGLAGGLTETGELFF.

This clonotype was seen at least ten times. The J gene is TRBJ2-1, the V gene TRBV6-1; a weak D match, TRBD1 (6 bases). V lost 6 bases and J 0 bases, leaving 12 bases between the germline ends. The germline V gene has CDR1 MNHNS and CDR2 SASEGT. The CDR3 is made up of 15 amino acids. CDR3 region: CASSERTDSYNEQFF. In nucleotides, the CDR3 is TGTGCCAGCAGCGAACGGACAGACTCCTACAATGAGCAGTTCTTC.

This clonotype occurred once. The chain joins TRBV5-1 to TRBJ2-7; 9 bases match TRBD2. Trimming cost V 6 bases and J 2 bases; bases outside gene matches: 9. The CDR3 is 15 amino acids. In germline, CDR1 is SGHRS, CDR2 YFSETQ. DNA for the CDR3: TGCGCCAGCATCGGAGGTGTAGCGGGGGCCTACGAGCAGTACTTC. It translates to CASIGGVAGAYEQYF.

On this clonotype itself: This could be a read error, since a much larger clone is one nucleotide away. The J gene is TRBJ2-7, the V gene TRBV28, with D perhaps TRBD2 (5 bases). Germline CDR1 and CDR2: MDHEN and SYDVKM. Trimming shortened V by 11 bases and J by 0 bases, and 17 bases separated the two germline ends. CDR3 size: 14 residues. CDR3 DNA: TGTGCCGGCACTAGAGGTTTGGGCTCCTACGAGCAGTACTTC. This gives the protein CAGTRGLGSYEQYF.

The sample holds many counts of this clonotype. This chain links TRBV7-9 with TRBJ2-7; the match to TRBD1 covers 7 bases. The CDR3 contains 16 residues. Trimming cost V 5 bases and J 0 bases; bases outside gene matches: 10. CDR1 and CDR2 from the germline V gene are SEHNR and FQNEAQ (reference sequence). The CDR3 nucleotides are TGTGCCAGCAGCCACCGGGACAGCTCAATCTCCTACGAGCAGTACTTC. Amino acids: CASSHRDSSISYEQYF.

This clonotype has a handful of counts. The chain couples TRBV5-1 to TRBJ2-7; D call uncertain. Germline-derived CDR1 and CDR2 are SGHRS and YFSETQ. Between the trimmed V and J ends, which lost 4 bases and 4 bases, there was a span of 15 bases. The CDR3 extends over 14 amino acids. CDR3 region: CASSPSGGEYEQYF. The CDR3 DNA follows: TGCGCCAGCAGCCCCTCGGGCGGTGAATACGAGCAGTACTTC.

This clonotype appeared many times. This chain joins TRBV7-2 and TRBJ2-5; unclear D gene. The germline V gene encodes CDR1 SGHTA and CDR2 FQGNSA. Trimming shortened V by 3 bases and J by 1 base, and 15 bases separated the two germline ends. The CDR3 is made up of 16 amino acids. CDR3 amino acids: CASSLGVRPTQETQYF. The CDR3 DNA follows: TGTGCCAGCAGCTTGGGCGTGCGGCCAACCCAAGAGACCCAGTACTTC.

V is TRBV4-2 and J is TRBJ1-1, with D hard to call. Germline CDR1 LGHNA, CDR2 YNFKEQ. Between the trimmed V and J ends, which lost 1 base and 7 bases, there was a span of 10 bases. The CDR3 covers 13 residues. CDR3 sequence (DNA): TGTGCCAGCAGCCAAGGTTCGGAGAATGAAGCTTTCTTT. Translated, it gives CASSQGSENEAFF.